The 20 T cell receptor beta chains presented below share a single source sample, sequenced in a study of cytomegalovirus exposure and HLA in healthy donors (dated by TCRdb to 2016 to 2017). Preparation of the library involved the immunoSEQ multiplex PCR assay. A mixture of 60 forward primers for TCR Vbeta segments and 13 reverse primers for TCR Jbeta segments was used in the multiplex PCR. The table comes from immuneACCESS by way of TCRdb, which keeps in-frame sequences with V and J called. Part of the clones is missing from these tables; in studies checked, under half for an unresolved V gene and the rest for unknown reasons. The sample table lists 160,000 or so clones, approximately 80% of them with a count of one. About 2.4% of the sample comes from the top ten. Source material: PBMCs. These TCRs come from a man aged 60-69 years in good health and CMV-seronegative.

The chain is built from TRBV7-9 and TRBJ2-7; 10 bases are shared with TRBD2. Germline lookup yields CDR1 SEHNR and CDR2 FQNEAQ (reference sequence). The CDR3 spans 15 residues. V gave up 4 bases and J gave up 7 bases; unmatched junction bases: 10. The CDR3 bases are TGTGCCAGCAGCTCCCGGACTAGCGGTACAGAGGAGCAGTACTTC. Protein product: CASSSRTSGTEEQYF.

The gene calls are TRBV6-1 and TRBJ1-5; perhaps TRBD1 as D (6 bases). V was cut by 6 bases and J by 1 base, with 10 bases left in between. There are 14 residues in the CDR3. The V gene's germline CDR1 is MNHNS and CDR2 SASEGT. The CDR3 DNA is TGTGCCAGCAGAGAACAGGGAAGCAATCAGCCCCAGCATTTT. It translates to CASREQGSNQPQHF.

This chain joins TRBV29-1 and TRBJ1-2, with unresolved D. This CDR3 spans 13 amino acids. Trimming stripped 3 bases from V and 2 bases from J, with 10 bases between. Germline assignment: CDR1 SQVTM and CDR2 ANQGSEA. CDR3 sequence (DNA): TGCAGCGTTGATAAGTTCCAGAACTATGGCTACACCTTC. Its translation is CSVDKFQNYGYTF.

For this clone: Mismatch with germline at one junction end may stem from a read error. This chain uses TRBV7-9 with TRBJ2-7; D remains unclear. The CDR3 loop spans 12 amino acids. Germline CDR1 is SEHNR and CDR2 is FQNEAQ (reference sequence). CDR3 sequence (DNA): TGTTCCAGCAGCCACTCGGCCTACGAGCAGTACTTC. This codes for CSSSHSAYEQYF.

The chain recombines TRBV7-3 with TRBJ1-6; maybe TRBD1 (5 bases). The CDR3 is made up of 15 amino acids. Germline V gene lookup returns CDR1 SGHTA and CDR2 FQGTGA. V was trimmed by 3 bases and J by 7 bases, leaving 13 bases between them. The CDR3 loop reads CASSLAGLMNSPLHF. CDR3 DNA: TGTGCCAGCAGCTTGGCAGGGTTAATGAATTCACCCCTCCACTTT. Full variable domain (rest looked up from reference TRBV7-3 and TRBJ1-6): GAGVSQTPSNKVTEKGKYVELRCDPISGHTALYWYRQSLGQGPEFLIYFQGTGAADDSGLPNDRFFAVRPEGSVSTLKIQRTERGDSAVYLCASSLAGLMNSPLHFGNGTRLTVT.

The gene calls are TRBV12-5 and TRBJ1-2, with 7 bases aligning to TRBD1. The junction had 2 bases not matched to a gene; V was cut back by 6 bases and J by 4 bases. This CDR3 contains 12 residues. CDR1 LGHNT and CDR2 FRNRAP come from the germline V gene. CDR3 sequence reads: CASGDRVYGYTF. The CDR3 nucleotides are TGTGCTAGTGGAGACAGGGTCTATGGCTACACCTTC.

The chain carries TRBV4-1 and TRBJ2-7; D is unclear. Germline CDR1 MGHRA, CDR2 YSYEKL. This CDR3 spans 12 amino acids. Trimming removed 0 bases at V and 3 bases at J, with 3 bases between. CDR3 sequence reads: CASSQDGYEQYF. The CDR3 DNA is TGCGCCAGCAGCCAAGACGGCTACGAGCAGTACTTC.

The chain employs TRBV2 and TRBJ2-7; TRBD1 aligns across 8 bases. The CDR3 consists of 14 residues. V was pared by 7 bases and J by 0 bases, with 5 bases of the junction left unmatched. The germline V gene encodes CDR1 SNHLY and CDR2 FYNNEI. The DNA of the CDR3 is TGTGCCAGCACCCCGGGACAGGCCTCCTACGAGCAGTACTTC. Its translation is CASTPGQASYEQYF.

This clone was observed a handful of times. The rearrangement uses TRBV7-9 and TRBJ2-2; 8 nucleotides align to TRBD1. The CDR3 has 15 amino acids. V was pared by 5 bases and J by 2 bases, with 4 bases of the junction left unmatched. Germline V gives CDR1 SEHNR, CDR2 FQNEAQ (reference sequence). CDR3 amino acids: CASSIGQGNTGELFF. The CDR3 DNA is TGTGCCAGCAGCATTGGACAGGGCAACACCGGGGAGCTGTTTTTT.

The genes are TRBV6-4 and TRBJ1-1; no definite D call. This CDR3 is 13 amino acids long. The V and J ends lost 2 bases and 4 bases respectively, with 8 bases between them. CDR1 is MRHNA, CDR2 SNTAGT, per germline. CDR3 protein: CASSDEVSTEAFF. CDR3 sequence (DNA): TGTGCCAGCAGTGACGAGGTCAGCACTGAAGCTTTCTTT.

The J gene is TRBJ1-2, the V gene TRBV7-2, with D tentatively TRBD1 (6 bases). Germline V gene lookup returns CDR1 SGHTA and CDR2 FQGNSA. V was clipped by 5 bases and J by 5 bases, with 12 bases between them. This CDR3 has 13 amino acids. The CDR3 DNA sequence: TGTGCCAGCAGCCTGAGGACAGATTATGGCTACACCTTC. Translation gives CASSLRTDYGYTF.

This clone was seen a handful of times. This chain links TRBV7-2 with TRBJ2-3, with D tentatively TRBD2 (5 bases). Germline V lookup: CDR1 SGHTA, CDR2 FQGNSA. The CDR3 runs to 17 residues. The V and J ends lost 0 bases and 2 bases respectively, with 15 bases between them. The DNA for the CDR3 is TGTGCCAGCAGCTTAGCGGCGCTAGCAAAGGACACAGATACGCAGTATTTT. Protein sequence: CASSLAALAKDTDTQYF.

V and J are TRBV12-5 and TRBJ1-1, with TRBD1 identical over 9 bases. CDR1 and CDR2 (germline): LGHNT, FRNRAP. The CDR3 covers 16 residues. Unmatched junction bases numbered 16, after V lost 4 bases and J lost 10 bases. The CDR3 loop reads CASGYSGTGNLQGAFF. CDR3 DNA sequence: TGTGCTAGTGGTTATTCCGGGACAGGGAATCTACAAGGAGCTTTCTTT.

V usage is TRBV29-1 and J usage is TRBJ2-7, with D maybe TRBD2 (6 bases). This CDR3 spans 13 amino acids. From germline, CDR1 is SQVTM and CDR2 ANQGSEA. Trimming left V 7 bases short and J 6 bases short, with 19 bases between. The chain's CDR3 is CSGGGKSSSEQYF. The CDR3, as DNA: TGCAGCGGAGGAGGGAAATCCTCTTCCGAGCAGTACTTC.

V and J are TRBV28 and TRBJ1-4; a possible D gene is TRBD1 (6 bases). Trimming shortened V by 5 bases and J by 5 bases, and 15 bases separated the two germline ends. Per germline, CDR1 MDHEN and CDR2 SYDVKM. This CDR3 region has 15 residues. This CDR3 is CASSAARGYNEKLFF. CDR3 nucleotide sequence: TGTGCCAGCAGTGCCGCCAGGGGTTACAATGAAAAACTGTTTTTT.

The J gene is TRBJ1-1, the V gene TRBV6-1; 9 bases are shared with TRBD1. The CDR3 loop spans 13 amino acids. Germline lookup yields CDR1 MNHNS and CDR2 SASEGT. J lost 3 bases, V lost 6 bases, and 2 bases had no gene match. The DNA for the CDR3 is TGTGCCAGCAGCAGGACAGGGGACACTGAAGCTTTCTTT. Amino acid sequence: CASSRTGDTEAFF.

The CDR3 protein is CASSELTGRVKDTQYF. CDR3 in DNA: TGTGCCAGCTCAGAACTAACAGGGCGAGTGAAAGATACGCAGTATTTT. The V and J genes are TRBV18 and TRBJ2-3, with a weak D call TRBD1 (6 bases). The CDR3 sequence is 16 residues long. Trimming pared 5 bases from V and 5 bases from J, leaving 20 bases between. CDR1 and CDR2 from the germline V gene are KGHSH and LQKENI. Supplemented by reference TRBV18 and TRBJ2-3, the full variable domain reads NAGVMQNPRHLVRRRGQEARLRCSPMKGHSHVYWYRQLPEEGLKFMVYLQKENIIDESGMPKERFSAEFPKEGPSILRIQQVVRGDSAAYFCASSELTGRVKDTQYFGPGTRLTVL.

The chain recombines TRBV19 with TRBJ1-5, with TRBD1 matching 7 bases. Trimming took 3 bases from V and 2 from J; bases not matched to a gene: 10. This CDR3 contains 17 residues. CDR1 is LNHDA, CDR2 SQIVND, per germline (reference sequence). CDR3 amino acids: CASSMSRGQGGNQPQHF. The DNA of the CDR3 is TGTGCCAGTAGTATGAGTAGGGGGCAGGGGGGCAATCAGCCCCAGCATTTT.

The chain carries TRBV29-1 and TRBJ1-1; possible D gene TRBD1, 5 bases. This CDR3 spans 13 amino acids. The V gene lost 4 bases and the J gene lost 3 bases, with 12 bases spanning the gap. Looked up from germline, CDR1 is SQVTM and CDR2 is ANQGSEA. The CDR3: CSVGREADTEAFF. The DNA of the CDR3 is TGCAGCGTTGGCAGGGAGGCGGACACTGAAGCTTTCTTT.

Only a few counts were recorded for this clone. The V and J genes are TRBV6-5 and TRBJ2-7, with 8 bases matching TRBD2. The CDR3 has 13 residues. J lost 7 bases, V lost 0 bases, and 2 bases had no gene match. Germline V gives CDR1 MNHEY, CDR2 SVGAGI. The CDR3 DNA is TGTGCCAGCAGTTACTCGCGGGGGGCTGAGCAGTACTTC. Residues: CASSYSRGAEQYF.